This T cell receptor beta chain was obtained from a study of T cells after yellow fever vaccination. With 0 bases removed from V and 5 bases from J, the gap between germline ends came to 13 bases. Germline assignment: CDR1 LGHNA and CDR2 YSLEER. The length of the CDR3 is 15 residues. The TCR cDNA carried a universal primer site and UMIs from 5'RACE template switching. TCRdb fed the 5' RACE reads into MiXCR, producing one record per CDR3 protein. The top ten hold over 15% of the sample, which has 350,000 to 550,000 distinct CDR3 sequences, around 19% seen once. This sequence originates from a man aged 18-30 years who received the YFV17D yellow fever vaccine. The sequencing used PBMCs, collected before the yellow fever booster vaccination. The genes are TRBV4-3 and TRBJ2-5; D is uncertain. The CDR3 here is CASSQDLGTSETQYF. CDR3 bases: TGCGCCAGCAGCCAAGATCTTGGTACGTCGGAGACCCAGTACTTC.